Presented here are 20 T cell receptor beta chains from one specimen sequenced in a study of graft-versus-host responses after intestinal transplantation. Antigens for these TCRs are unknown. TCRdb keeps only in-frame clones here, not all; method: immunoSEQ multiplex PCR. Among approximately 99,000 clones listed, approximately 90% were seen once. Source: unstimulated CD8+ T cells sorted from spleen or lymph node cells, taken before transplant. Source of these receptors: a human donor who was the organ donor for an intestinal transplant.

V gene TRBV9 combines with J gene TRBJ2-2, with 8 nucleotides matching TRBD1. Unmatched junction bases numbered 13, after V lost 3 bases and J lost 6 bases. The germline V gene has CDR1 SGDLS and CDR2 YYNGEE. The CDR3 runs to 17 residues. The DNA of the CDR3 is TGTGCCAGCAGCGGACCCAGAGCAGGGGGCGAGGCCGGGGAGCTGTTTTTT. Protein: CASSGPRAGGEAGELFF.

This chain uses TRBV9 with TRBJ2-2; 7 bases fit TRBD1. The CDR3 covers 14 residues. V shed 2 bases and J 5 bases; nucleotides not matched to a gene: 3. The germline CDR1 and CDR2 sequences are SGDLS and YYNGEE. The CDR3 is CASSVAGGTGELFF. Here the CDR3 DNA reads TGTGCCAGCAGCGTGGCAGGGGGAACCGGGGAGCTGTTTTTT.

The chain links TRBV4-1 to TRBJ2-5; 8 nucleotides align to TRBD2. CDR1 is MGHRA and CDR2 is YSYEKL in the germline V gene. Germline trimming cut 3 bases from V and 5 bases from J; bases unmatched to any gene: 5. This CDR3 region has 14 residues. The CDR3 sequence: CASSHAGGGETQYF. CDR3 nucleotide sequence: TGCGCCAGCAGCCATGCGGGGGGCGGGGAGACCCAGTACTTC.

The rearrangement uses TRBV19 and TRBJ2-1; D ambiguous. V dropped 1 base and J dropped 9 bases, with 16 bases sitting between them. CDR3 length: 15 amino acids. CDR1 is LNHDA and CDR2 is SQIVND in the germline V gene (reference sequence). The CDR3 nucleotides are TGTGCCAGTAGTATAGTCAGCCTCCGACGGAGTGAGCAGTTCTTC. Its translation is CASSIVSLRRSEQFF. The variable domain in full, with the rest retrieved from reference TRBV19 and TRBJ2-1, is DGGITQSPKYLFRKEGQNVTLSCEQNLNHDAMYWYRQDPGQGLRLIYYSQIVNDFQKGDIAEGYSVSREKKESFPLTVTSAQKNPTAFYLCASSIVSLRRSEQFFGPGTRLTVL.

The V and J genes are TRBV9 and TRBJ2-3; D is perhaps TRBD2 (6 bases). V was clipped by 0 bases and J by 2 bases, with 7 bases between them. Germline V CDR1 and CDR2: SGDLS, YYNGEE. This CDR3 spans 14 amino acids. CDR3 sequence (DNA): TGTGCCAGCAGCGTAGGGAGGGACACAGATACGCAGTATTTT. Translated, it gives CASSVGRDTDTQYF.

The chain uses TRBV6-6 and TRBJ2-1; tentative D call: TRBD1 (6 bases). V shed 6 bases and J shed 9 bases, with 12 bases lying between them. The CDR3 sequence is 12 residues long. CDR1 is MNHNY, CDR2 SVGAGI, per germline (reference sequence). The CDR3 spells CASSPNRAEQFF. The CDR3 DNA reads TGTGCCAGCAGCCCCAACAGGGCTGAGCAGTTCTTC.

The chain uses TRBV5-1 and TRBJ2-1; D uncertain. CDR3 length equals 11 residues. V shed 2 bases and J shed 8 bases, with 5 bases lying between them. In germline, CDR1 is SGHRS, CDR2 YFSETQ. The CDR3 is CASSLTDEQFF. CDR3 bases: TGCGCCAGCAGCTTAACTGATGAGCAGTTCTTC.

This clone was observed once. V gene TRBV4-1 combines with J gene TRBJ2-7; 11 bases match TRBD1. Per the germline V gene, CDR1 is MGHRA and CDR2 is YSYEKL. The J segment lost 4 bases and the V segment lost 4 bases, leaving 6 bases of the junction unmatched. CDR3 size: 15 residues. DNA of the CDR3: TGCGCCAGCAGCCTCACCGGGACAGGGGGGTACGAGCAGTACTTC. It codes for CASSLTGTGGYEQYF.

In DNA form, the CDR3 reads TGTGCCAGCAGCTCCCCCCAGCGGGGGTACCAAGAGACCCAGTACTTC. It specifies CASSSPQRGYQETQYF. The chain uses TRBV7-9 and TRBJ2-5; the match to TRBD2 covers 8 bases. The CDR3 totals 16 residues. Germline V lookup: CDR1 SEHNR, CDR2 FQNEAQ (reference sequence). Trimming cost V 4 bases and J 0 bases; bases outside gene matches: 7.

J is TRBJ1-5 and V is TRBV27; D ambiguous. This CDR3 is built from 14 residues. The V end was cut by 3 bases, the J end by 4 bases, with 10 bases between. Germline V gives CDR1 MNHEY, CDR2 SMNVEV (reference sequence). The CDR3 DNA follows: TGTGCCAGCAGTTTTATGGGCGAAAATCAGCCCCAGCATTTT. It translates to CASSFMGENQPQHF.

V and J are TRBV13 and TRBJ2-7; 7 bases agree with TRBD1. The CDR3 contains 14 residues. Losses at the gene ends were 4 bases for V and 0 bases for J; bases not matched to a gene: 3. Looked up from germline, CDR1 is PRHDT and CDR2 is FYEKMQ (reference sequence). DNA of the CDR3: TGTGCCAGCAGCTATGACAGGGACTCCTACGAGCAGTACTTC. Translating gives CASSYDRDSYEQYF.

The chain carries TRBV6-1 and TRBJ1-1; D gene unclear. The CDR3 spans 13 residues. Germline V gives CDR1 MNHNS, CDR2 SASEGT. The V gene lost 7 bases and the J gene lost 3 bases, with 12 bases spanning the gap. The CDR3 bases are TGTGCCAGCACGTCGGCGGAGGACACTGAAGCTTTCTTT. Its protein is CASTSAEDTEAFF.

This clone appeared once. The rearrangement uses TRBV2 and TRBJ2-6; 9 nucleotides match TRBD1. The V gene end was trimmed by 6 bases and the J gene end by 4 bases; junction bases not matched to a gene: 4. The CDR3 runs 15 residues. Germline CDR1 and CDR2: SNHLY and FYNNEI. The CDR3 region is CASRGQGTGANVLTF. CDR3 nucleotide sequence: TGTGCCAGCAGGGGACAGGGAACCGGGGCCAACGTCCTGACTTTC.

This clone was seen just once. The genes are TRBV10-2 and TRBJ1-5; no clear D. The CDR3 runs to 12 residues. Germline CDR1 is WSHSY and CDR2 is SAAADI. The germline V and J ends were trimmed by 10 bases and 4 bases, with 11 bases remaining between them. Written as DNA, the CDR3 is TGCGCCACCCGCACGGAGAATCAGCCCCAGCATTTT. Its protein product is CATRTENQPQHF.

This chain links TRBV28 with TRBJ2-3, with TRBD2 matching over 13 bases. CDR3 length: 20 residues. The germline V gene encodes CDR1 MDHEN and CDR2 SYDVKM. V gave up 4 bases and J gave up 0 bases; unmatched junction bases: 13. CDR3 DNA sequence: TGTGCCAGCAGTTCCCCGGGACTAGCGGGGCGGGTAACTAGCACAGATACGCAGTATTTT. Protein: CASSSPGLAGRVTSTDTQYF.

V usage is TRBV18 and J usage is TRBJ1-1; D may be TRBD1 (6 bases). Germline assignment: CDR1 KGHSH and CDR2 LQKENI. The CDR3 runs 12 residues. V was clipped by 3 bases and J by 11 bases, with 13 bases between them. Here the CDR3 reads CASSPSDSAAFF. The CDR3 DNA sequence: TGTGCCAGCTCACCGTCGGACAGTGCCGCTTTCTTT.

The V call is TRBV9, the J call TRBJ1-4; D gene ambiguous. CDR3 size: 14 residues. CDR1 and CDR2 from the germline V gene are SGDLS and YYNGEE. V dropped 4 bases and J dropped 1 base, with 8 bases sitting between them. CDR3 residues: CASSSGGTNEKLFF. CDR3 nucleotides: TGTGCCAGCAGCTCCGGCGGAACTAATGAAAAACTGTTTTTT.

This clone has only one observation. J is TRBJ2-1 and V is TRBV6-1, with D tentatively TRBD2 (6 bases). The CDR3 is 16 amino acids. Per the germline V gene, CDR1 is MNHNS and CDR2 is SASEGT. The germline V and J ends were trimmed by 4 bases and 2 bases, with 15 bases remaining between them. This CDR3 is CASSGPLGRPYNEQFF. CDR3 coding DNA: TGTGCCAGCAGTGGTCCCCTAGGGAGGCCCTACAATGAGCAGTTCTTC.

This chain joins TRBV11-3 and TRBJ2-7; 14 bases are shared with TRBD2. This CDR3 region has 17 residues. J gave up 2 bases and V 5 bases, and 8 bases lay outside the gene matches. The germline V gene encodes CDR1 SGHNT and CDR2 YENEEA. The DNA for the CDR3 is TGTGCCAGCAGCCGAGGGACTAGCGGGGGCGTAACCTACGAGCAGTACTTC. Translated: CASSRGTSGGVTYEQYF.

This sequence joins TRBV19 and TRBJ1-5; 7 nucleotides agree with TRBD1. V was pared by 5 bases and J by 6 bases, with 4 bases of the junction left unmatched. Germline V gene data show CDR1 as LNHDA and CDR2 as SQIVND (reference sequence). This CDR3 spans 13 amino acids. The DNA for the CDR3 is TGTGCCAGTAGTCAGGGGGGTTCTCAGCCCCAGCATTTT. It is translated as CASSQGGSQPQHF.